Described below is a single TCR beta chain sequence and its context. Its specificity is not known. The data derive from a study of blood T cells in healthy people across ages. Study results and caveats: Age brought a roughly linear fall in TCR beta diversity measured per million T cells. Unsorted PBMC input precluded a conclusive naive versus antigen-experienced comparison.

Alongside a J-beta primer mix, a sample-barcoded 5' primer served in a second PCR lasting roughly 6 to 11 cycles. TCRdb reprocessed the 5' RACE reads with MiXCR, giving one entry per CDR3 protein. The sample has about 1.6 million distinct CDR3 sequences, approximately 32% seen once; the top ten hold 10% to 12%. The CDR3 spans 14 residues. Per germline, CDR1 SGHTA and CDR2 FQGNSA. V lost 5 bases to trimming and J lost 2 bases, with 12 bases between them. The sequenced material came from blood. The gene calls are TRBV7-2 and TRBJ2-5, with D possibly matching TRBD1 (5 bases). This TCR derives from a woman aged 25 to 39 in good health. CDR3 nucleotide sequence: TGTACCAGCAGCGGAACAGGAGAACAAGAGACCCAGTACTTC. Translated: CTSSGTGEQETQYF.